This TCR beta chain was sequenced for a study of blood T cell repertoires in COVID-19. Per germline, CDR1 SGHTA and CDR2 FQGNSA. Trimming removed 4 bases at V and 4 bases at J, with 3 bases between. The CDR3 extends over 11 amino acids. Sequenced by immunoSEQ multiplex PCR; TCRdb stores in-frame clones only, minus some. The repertoire holds approximately 300,000 clones, with about 88% as singletons. The TCR comes from a man aged 55-75 years who had recovered from COVID-19. Sequences were obtained from PBMCs or T cells enriched from blood (not recorded which). The rearrangement uses TRBV7-2 and TRBJ2-3; D not resolved. The CDR3 coding sequence is TGTGCCAGCAGCTCCTCAGATACGCAGTATTTT. It codes for CASSSSDTQYF. Drawing the rest from reference TRBV7-2 and TRBJ2-3, the complete variable domain is GAGVSQSPSNKVTEKGKDVELRCDPISGHTALYWYRQSLGQGLEFLIYFQGNSAPDKSGLPSDRFSAERTGGSVSTLTIQRTQQEDSAVYLCASSSSDTQYFGPGTRLTVL.